The sample holds a few counts of the clone carrying this TCR beta chain. Trimming cost V 3 bases and J 5 bases, with 5 bases left between them. The length of the CDR3 is 12 residues. The data derive from a study of response to subunit inactivated influenza vaccine. One entry per CDR3 protein, called by TCRdb with MiXCR from the RT-PCR reads. The table includes roughly 760,000 distinct CDR3 sequences, 21% detected once. This specimen was PBMCs from blood, taken around 5 days after vaccination. The sequence came from a man aged 50-60 years who received an inactivated influenza vaccine. The genes are TRBV12-3 or TRBV12-4 and TRBJ1-5; D gene ambiguous. For the CDR3, the DNA is TGTGCCAGCAGTTTCTCGTATCAGCCCCAGCATTTT. The encoded protein is CASSFSYQPQHF.